The subject of this entry is one TCR beta chain. The method was immunoSEQ multiplex PCR; TCRdb's version includes in-frame clones alone and lacks a portion of them. The data show roughly 100,000 clones, roughly 92% seen once. Germline values: CDR1 SNHLY, CDR2 FYNNEI. The CDR3 is 15 amino acids. V was shortened by 2 bases and J by 0 bases, with 8 bases between the two germline ends. The sample comes from a study of control samples from healthy donors and cancer patients. The sequenced material came from blood. This sequence joins TRBV2 and TRBJ1-5, with D hard to call. The TCR originated in a human donor in good health. The donor label of this sample is uncertain. The DNA of the CDR3 is TGTGCCAGCAGTGAACAGACCTATAGCAATCAGCCCCAGCATTTT. The encoded protein is CASSEQTYSNQPQHF. Based on the CDR3 plus reference TRBV2 and TRBJ1-5, the full variable domain is EPEVTQTPSHQVTQMGQEVILRCVPISNHLYFYWYRQILGQKVEFLVSFYNNEISEKSEIFDDQFSVERPDGSNFTLKIRSTKLEDSAMYFCASSEQTYSNQPQHFGDGTRLSIL.